One T cell receptor beta chain is described in this entry. The antigen remains unidentified. The data stem from a study of CD8 T cells in ankylosing spondylitis. General study points: A motif in TCR beta, a set of seven to nine highly homologous variants, appeared characteristic of ankylosing spondylitis blood. Disease-linked clones were found to be CD8+ and relatively rare in peripheral blood. Significant enrichment of disease-linked clones was reported in matched ankylosing spondylitis synovial fluid.

This CDR3 region has 14 residues. Trimming removed 0 bases at V and 5 bases at J, with 11 bases between. CDR1 SGHRS and CDR2 YFSETQ come from the germline V gene. TCRdb reprocessed the 5' RACE reads via MiXCR and lists one record per CDR3 protein. Altogether 450,000 to 550,000 distinct CDR3 sequences are present, about 5.7% being singletons, with the ten largest covering 3% to 4.5%. The chain recombines TRBV5-1 with TRBJ1-1; no clear D. The clonotype comes from a male donor with ankylosing spondylitis. Material: blood, either unsorted or a sorted T cell fraction (not recorded which). The CDR3 DNA sequence: TGCGCCAGCAGCTTGGCCTTGGGATATACTGAAGCTTTCTTT. Translation: CASSLALGYTEAFF.